This T cell receptor beta chain was captured by sequencing in a study of blood T cell repertoires in COVID-19. Study-wide background: Acute-phase and convalescent COVID-19 samples originated in the United States, Italy and Spain. Nucleic acid was either cDNA or gDNA, and it came from T cells, B-cell-depleted T cells, or PBMCs.

This CDR3 contains 16 residues. The germline V and J ends were trimmed by 6 bases and 2 bases, with 17 bases remaining between them. The germline V gene encodes CDR1 MDHEN and CDR2 SYDVKM. The authors' processing: For nucleated cells, counts were estimated from reference gene primer amplification. The protocol was immunoSEQ multiplex PCR, while the TCRdb copy is restricted to in-frame clones and leaves out a portion. V and J calls and clone size come straight from that table; D and trimming were deduced from the DNA. The sample includes just under 350,000 clones, about 83% of them seen just once. Sequences were obtained from peripheral blood. This chain links TRBV28 with TRBJ1-5, with D possibly TRBD1 on 5 matching bases. The sequence was collected from a man aged 25 to 40 with active or convalescent COVID-19. CDR3 region: CASRPLTLGRNQPQHF. As DNA, the CDR3 is TGTGCCAGCAGACCCTTGACTCTGGGGCGCAATCAGCCCCAGCATTTT.